This note documents a single TCR beta chain sequence. Its antigen is undetermined. This sample is part of a study of graft-versus-host responses after intestinal transplantation. Study observations and caveats: GvH clones occurred in recipient marrow; some first appeared in ileum or blood.

Data came from immunoSEQ multiplex PCR; TCRdb stores just in-frame clones and leaves some out. The sample lists about 100,000 clones; over 75% were seen once. The germline CDR1 and CDR2 sequences are SGHVS and FNYEAQ. V gave up 5 bases and J gave up 1 base, with 7 bases separating them. The CDR3 has 13 amino acids. The rearrangement uses TRBV7-6 and TRBJ2-3, with no clear D. Material: PBMCs, obtained roughly 410 days after intestinal transplant. The receptor comes from a human patient who received an intestinal transplant, so some T cells may come from the graft donor. The CDR3 coding sequence is TGTGCCAGCAGCCCCGAGGGCACAGATACGCAGTATTTT. Translating gives CASSPEGTDTQYF. Based on the CDR3 plus reference TRBV7-6 and TRBJ2-3, the full variable domain is GAGVSQSPRYKVTKRGQDVALRCDPISGHVSLYWYRQALGQGPEFLTYFNYEAQQDKSGLPNDRFSAERPEGSISTLTIQRTEQRDSAMYRCASSPEGTDTQYFGPGTRLTVL.